The rows below give T cell receptor beta chains drawn from one sample of a study of cytomegalovirus exposure and HLA in healthy donors. The repertoire was sequenced with immunoSEQ multiplex PCR; TCRdb's copy has only in-frame clones and lacks some. The table records about 59,000 clones, 83% of them present only once. Sequencing used PBMCs. The source is a human donor in good health. CDR3s include the opening cysteine and the closing phenylalanine or tryptophan.

CASSVTGQATNEKLFF	TRBJ1-4	TRBV28
CASSEGGKSYNEQFF	TRBJ2-1	TRBV9
CASSPRLAGGLDTQYF	TRBJ2-3	TRBV5-1
CASSVDWSGSKHEQYF	TRBJ2-7	TRBV9
CATQTSGRLDEQYF	-	TRBV7-9
CAWSVPTRVRTEAFF	TRBJ1-1	TRBV30
CASSWGPGSGYEQYF	TRBJ2-7	TRBV7-2
CASSLTPGLRQTQYF	TRBJ2-5	TRBV13
CASSLSGRRAQETQYF	TRBJ2-5	TRBV7-6
CATAISGRGTTDTQYF	TRBJ2-3	TRBV10-3
CASSVGRRGTGELFF	TRBJ2-2	TRBV9
CASSLNYRGSEAFF	TRBJ1-1	TRBV28
CASSQEGRGASYTF	TRBJ1-2	TRBV4-2
CASSRTDTEAFF	TRBJ1-1	TRBV6-1
CASSLSGGRANNEQFF	TRBJ2-1	TRBV4-2
CASSPPGGTGVPYEQYF	TRBJ2-7	TRBV18
CASSKRQGDHEQYF	TRBJ2-7	TRBV6-5
CASSLPGQQETQYF	TRBJ2-5	TRBV11-1
CASSDRAGGEYEQFF	TRBJ2-1	TRBV10-1
CASRIGSNEKLFF	TRBJ1-4	TRBV5-1
CASSLTGYNEQFF	TRBJ2-1	TRBV11-3
CASSLGTGATEAFF	TRBJ1-1	TRBV7-8
CASSQRQGYGYTF	TRBJ1-2	TRBV4-1
CASSMAGGAVGYSNQPQHF	TRBJ1-5	TRBV19
CASISGSSYNEQFF	TRBJ2-1	TRBV19
CASSGGQGALQETQYF	TRBJ2-5	TRBV5-1
CASSLGSGETQYF	TRBJ2-5	TRBV7-9
CASSKAFRGGLQETQYF	TRBJ2-5	TRBV21-1
CASKATGQGVRGYTF	TRBJ1-2	TRBV2
CASSFFPEFNHEQYF	-	TRBV7-2
CASSLGRQSTDTQYF	TRBJ2-3	TRBV7-9
CASSQELRGGYTDTQYF	TRBJ2-3	TRBV4-3
CASRYSADNYEQYF	TRBJ2-7	TRBV2
CASSLVQIQETQYF	TRBJ2-5	TRBV7-9
CASQGGNYGYTF	TRBJ1-2	TRBV9
CATQWGDSRTEAFF	TRBJ1-1	TRBV2
CATIPEQRGPCIGETQYF	TRBJ2-5	TRBV6-4
CASSLSRGQNTGELFF	TRBJ2-2	TRBV5-4
CASSYTGRNYGYTF	TRBJ1-2	TRBV6-5
CASSLTWVGSSYNEQFF	TRBJ2-1	TRBV7-3